This entry concerns a single T cell receptor (beta chain). This clone was counted between two and nine times. There is no known antigen for this receptor. Base qualities are not recorded, but no much larger clone differs from it by a single base. The data belong to a study of blood T cell repertoires in COVID-19 (dated by TCRdb to the early 2020s). Some background on the complete study: Recovered participants in ImmuneRACE Cohort 3 were defined by two consecutive negative NP/OP PCR tests, clearance by a healthcare professional, or resolution of symptoms. Samples were obtained from the ongoing ImmuneRACE study (first 160 participants) and from over 1,000 subjects provided by 6 global collaborators. The repertoires were released in a freely available public database meant as a resource for research on the immune response to SARS-CoV-2. The collaborator samples originated in the United States, Italy and Spain and spanned the acute and convalescent phases of COVID-19. The dataset comprised deeply sampled blood TCRbeta repertoires from subjects exposed to, actively infected with, or recovered from COVID-19. HLA class I and class II types, where available, came from metadata supplied by the sample provider rather than from assay-based typing. The sample metadata nearly always contained a de-identified subject ID, COVID-19 status, age in years and sex. The material from the prospective study consisted of cDNA or gDNA derived from T cells, B-cell-depleted T cells, or PBMCs.

TCRbeta CDR3 regions were amplified from genomic DNA using the immunoSEQ Assay, a bias-controlled multiplex PCR. Per the authors' processing: Within the assay, amplification of reference gene primers was used to estimate how many nucleated cells each sample contained. To quantify the absolute abundance of each unique TCRbeta CDR3 rearrangement, sequence reads were collapsed and filtered. For each sample, productive Simpson clonality was calculated as the square root of Simpson's diversity index across productive rearrangements. In TCRdb, the immuneACCESS table is reduced to in-frame sequences with V and J assigned. These tables do not hold every clone; where another copy was compared, an unresolved V gene accounts for under half, and the others remain unexplained. Clonal size and the V and J genes are those of that table, whereas D and trimming came from the DNA. The sample yields fewer than 350,000 clones; 70% to 90% were counted once. 2% to 2.5% of the sample lies in the top ten.

Participants in the prospective study were enrolled through a virtual design, were aged about 18 to 100 years, and lived in roughly 24 United States geographic areas. To assign participants to cohorts, the prospective study relied on clinical history that participants themselves reported in a screening survey and a study questionnaire. Mobile phlebotomists in the prospective study collected whole blood, serum and a nasopharyngeal or oropharyngeal swab from every participant. Participants in the prospective study had the option to provide additional blood draws and questionnaires over a 2-month period. Before DNA extraction, blood samples from the prospective study were shipped at room temperature or frozen. What the study reported, not specific to this receptor: Clinical and demographic metadata were provided uncurated, with the amount varying by source and participant.

Unmatched junction bases come to 10, with V trimmed by 6 bases and J by 1 base. The CDR3 has 17 amino acids, counting the end cysteine and phenylalanine. Solely the CDR3 DNA is kept, with 51 bases framed from the first base. The germline V gene (reference sequence) supplies CDR1 GTSNPN and CDR2 SVGIG. Recombination linked TRBV30 to TRBJ2-6; a stretch of 9 junction bases matches TRBD1. Sequencing input: PBMCs or T cells enriched from blood (not recorded which). The source is an older woman in a cohort exposed to, infected with or recovered from COVID-19 (not recorded which). The CDR3 reads CACLDRGTPSGANVLTF. The nucleotides read TGTGCCTGTCTCGACAGGGGGACTCCATCTGGGGCCAACGTCCTGACTTTC.